This T cell receptor (beta chain) was recorded in a study of T cells after yellow fever vaccination. The overall study: Libraries from low-cell-number fractions were prepared with the SMART-Seq v4 Ultra Low Input RNA kit.

Study-level points and caveats: The CD4 compartment and the CD8 compartment contained a small share of clonotypes in common.

About this clonotype: Its matching antigen is unknown.

One entry per CDR3 protein, called by TCRdb with MiXCR from the 5' RACE reads. The table includes a few hundred thousand distinct CDR3 sequences, 7% to 9% detected once. The source material was PBMCs, sampled more than 35 days after the first yellow fever vaccination. The sequence was collected from a man aged 18-30 years who received the YFV17D yellow fever vaccine.

In nucleotides, the CDR3 is TGTGCCAGCAGCTCGGGGGGGGGGAGCTCTGGAAACACCATATATTTT. Translated: CASSSGGGSSGNTIYF. J is TRBJ1-3 and V is TRBV7-2, with TRBD1 as a possible D gene (5 bases). Per germline, CDR1 SGHTA and CDR2 FQGNSA. This CDR3 comprises 16 residues. Trimming took 4 bases from V and 0 from J, leaving 13 bases between them.